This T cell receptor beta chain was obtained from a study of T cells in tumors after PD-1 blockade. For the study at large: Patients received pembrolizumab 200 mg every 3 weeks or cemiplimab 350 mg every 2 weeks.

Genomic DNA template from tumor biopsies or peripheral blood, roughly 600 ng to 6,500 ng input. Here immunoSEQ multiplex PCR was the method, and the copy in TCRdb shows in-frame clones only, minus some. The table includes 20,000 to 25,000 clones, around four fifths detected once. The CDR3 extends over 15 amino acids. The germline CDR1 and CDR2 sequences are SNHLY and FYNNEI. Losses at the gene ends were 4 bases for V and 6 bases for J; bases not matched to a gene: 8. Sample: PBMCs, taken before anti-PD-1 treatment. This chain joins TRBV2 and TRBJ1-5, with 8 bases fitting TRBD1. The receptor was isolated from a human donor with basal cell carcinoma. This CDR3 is CASSGPQGGSQPQHF. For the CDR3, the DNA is TGTGCCAGCAGTGGCCCACAGGGGGGAAGTCAGCCCCAGCATTTT.